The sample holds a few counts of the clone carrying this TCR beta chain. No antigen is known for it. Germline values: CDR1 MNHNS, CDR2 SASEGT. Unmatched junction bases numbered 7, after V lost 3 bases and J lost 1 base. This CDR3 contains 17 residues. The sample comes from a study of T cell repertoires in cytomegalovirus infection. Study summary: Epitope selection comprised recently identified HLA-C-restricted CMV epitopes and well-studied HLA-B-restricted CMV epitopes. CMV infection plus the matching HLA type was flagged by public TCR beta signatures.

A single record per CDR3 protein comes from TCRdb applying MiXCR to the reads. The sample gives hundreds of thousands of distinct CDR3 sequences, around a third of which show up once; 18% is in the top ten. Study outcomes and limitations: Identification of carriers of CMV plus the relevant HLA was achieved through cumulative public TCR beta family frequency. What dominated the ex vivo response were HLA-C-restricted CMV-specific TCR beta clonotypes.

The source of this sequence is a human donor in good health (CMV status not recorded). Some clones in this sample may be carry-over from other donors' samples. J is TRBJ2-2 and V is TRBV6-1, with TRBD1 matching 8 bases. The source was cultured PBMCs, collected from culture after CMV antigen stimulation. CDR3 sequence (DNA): TGTGCCAGCAGTGACCAGCCCGGGACAGGGAACACCGGGGAGCTGTTTTTT. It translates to CASSDQPGTGNTGELFF.